Below, 12 T cell receptor beta chains from the same sample are listed, as sequenced in a study of T cell repertoires in cytomegalovirus infection (dated by TCRdb to about 2019). The sample's treatment or condition label is to be understood as: in vitro stimulation with specific CMV peptide epitopes to enrich CMV-specific T cells. Sequencing was performed on an Illumina HiSeq 1500. The public reads were reprocessed in TCRdb via fastp at Q25 and MiXCR, keeping in-frame beta chains. Entries are consolidated by CDR3 protein sequence, retaining the most common genes and DNA. This sample lists tens of thousands of distinct CDR3 sequences; 15% to 25% were detected once. Of the sample, 53% falls within the top ten clones. These TCRs' antigens remain unknown. The sequences come from CD8+ T cells from cultured PBMCs, collected from culture after CMV antigen stimulation. These receptors were obtained from a human donor in good health (CMV status not recorded). Some clones in this sample may be carry-over from other donors' samples.

This clonotype was detected ten times or more. The chain couples TRBV11-2 to TRBJ1-1, with 7 nucleotides matching TRBD1. The CDR3 totals 14 residues. CDR1 is SGHAT, CDR2 FQNNGV, per germline. The V gene end was trimmed by 1 base and the J gene end by 3 bases; junction bases not matched to a gene: 2. The DNA for the CDR3 is TGTGCCAGCAGCTTAGGGGACAGTGACACTGAAGCTTTCTTT. Translation: CASSLGDSDTEAFF.

On this clonotype: At one end, the junction sequence differs from germline, possibly due to a read error. The gene calls are TRBV12-3 or TRBV12-4 and TRBJ2-3; D is ambiguous. This CDR3 contains 14 residues. The CDR3 is CACSPTDSTDTQYF. CDR3 DNA sequence: TGTGCCTGCAGTCCCACGGATAGCACAGATACGCAGTATTTT.

This chain links TRBV28 with TRBJ2-1, with D possibly TRBD1 on 6 matching bases. The V end lost 6 bases, the J end lost 12 bases, and 12 bases lay between the germline ends. The CDR3 runs 11 residues. CDR1 is MDHEN and CDR2 is SYDVKM in the germline V gene. The CDR3 reads CASSSMDRQFF. The CDR3 DNA is TGTGCCAGCAGCTCGATGGACAGGCAGTTCTTC. Full variable domain (outside the CDR3, taken from reference TRBV28 and TRBJ2-1): DVKVTQSSRYLVKRTGEKVFLECVQDMDHENMFWYRQDPGLGLRLIYFSYDVKMKEKGDIPEGYSVSREKKERFSLILESASTNQTSMYLCASSSMDRQFFGPGTRLTVL.

The chain is built from TRBV24-1 and TRBJ2-2; TRBD1 agrees at 7 bases. V trimming: 7 bases; J trimming: 10 bases; junction bases outside the gene matches: 17. Germline V gene sequence: CDR1 KGHDR, CDR2 SFDVKD. The CDR3 extends over 16 amino acids. CDR3 amino acids: CATRPNWTGPAVELFF. In DNA, the CDR3 is TGTGCCACCAGACCCAATTGGACAGGCCCAGCCGTGGAGCTGTTTTTT.

This clonotype was observed many times. This chain links TRBV12-3 or TRBV12-4 with TRBJ2-5; D remains ambiguous. V was clipped by 2 bases and J by 1 base, with 5 bases between them. The CDR3 runs to 13 residues. In DNA form, the CDR3 reads TGTGCCAGCAGTTTAAGGTCCCAAGAGACCCAGTACTTC. This gives the protein CASSLRSQETQYF.

There are many counts of this clonotype. This sequence joins TRBV7-2 and TRBJ2-1; 7 bases fit TRBD1. The CDR3 runs to 13 residues. Germline lookup yields CDR1 SGHTA and CDR2 FQGNSA. Trimming took 2 bases from V and 6 from J; bases not matched to a gene: 1. CDR3 coding DNA: TGTGCCAGCAGCTTACGACAGGGCAATGAGCAGTTCTTC. Translating it yields CASSLRQGNEQFF.

Only a few counts were recorded for this clonotype. J is TRBJ2-7 and V is TRBV6-2 or TRBV6-3, with TRBD1 matching 7 bases. The V segment lost 7 bases and the J segment 5 bases; nucleotides outside the gene matches: 8. Germline assignment: CDR1 MNHEY and CDR2 SVGEGT. The CDR3 contains 13 residues. The DNA for the CDR3 is TGTGCCAGCAACTTAGGGGGCCTAAACGAGCAGTACTTC. Translated, it gives CASNLGGLNEQYF.

This clonotype was observed a handful of times. This chain joins TRBV9 and TRBJ1-1; the D gene is possibly TRBD1 (6 bases). Per the germline V gene, CDR1 is SGDLS and CDR2 is YYNGEE. The CDR3 extends over 15 amino acids. Trimming pared 0 bases from V and 4 bases from J, leaving 13 bases between. CDR3 region: CASSVGPGAITEAFF. The CDR3 region has the DNA TGTGCCAGCAGCGTAGGTCCGGGGGCCATCACTGAAGCTTTCTTT.

The chain combines TRBV6-6 with TRBJ2-7; weak D call: TRBD2 (6 bases). Trimming shortened V by 8 bases and J by 0 bases, and 23 bases separated the two germline ends. The germline V gene has CDR1 MNHNY and CDR2 SVGAGI (reference sequence). The CDR3 runs 17 residues. The CDR3 bases are TGTGCCAGCTCATCAGGAGGGCAAAATCCAAGCTCCTACGAGCAGTACTTC. This sequence encodes CASSSGGQNPSSYEQYF.

This clonotype was counted many times. The chain links TRBV7-2 to TRBJ2-5; a possible D gene is TRBD1 (5 bases). Trimming shortened V by 5 bases and J by 1 base, and 17 bases separated the two germline ends. Germline CDR1 and CDR2: SGHTA and FQGNSA. This CDR3 is 16 amino acids long. The CDR3 is CASSILPGPLQETQYF. The CDR3 DNA is TGTGCCAGCAGCATCCTCCCAGGGCCCCTCCAAGAGACCCAGTACTTC.

On this clonotype itself: Germline is not matched at one junction end, which may reflect a read error. The chain carries TRBV7-1 and TRBJ2-3; 9 nucleotides line up with TRBD1. TRBV7-1 is noted as an ORF with a role that remains uncertain. This CDR3 spans 15 amino acids. The CDR3, as DNA: TGTGCCTGCAGCTCAGACAGGGGGTACTCAGATACGCAGTATTTT. Protein product: CACSSDRGYSDTQYF.

This rearrangement joins TRBV10-3 to TRBJ1-1; D not certain. This CDR3 has 13 amino acids. Deletions cut 11 bases from V and 0 bases from J, with 13 bases between. Germline values: CDR1 ENHRY, CDR2 SYGVKD. As DNA, the CDR3 is TGTGCCCACCGCGAACTTCTGAACACTGAAGCTTTCTTT. It specifies CAHRELLNTEAFF.